This T cell receptor beta chain derives from a study of blood T cell repertoires in COVID-19. Trimming shortened V by 4 bases and J by 4 bases, and 7 bases separated the two germline ends. There are 12 residues in the CDR3. This clone was detected once. Per the original data handling: Estimation of nucleated cell counts was performed using reference gene primer amplification. Data came from immunoSEQ multiplex PCR; TCRdb stores just in-frame clones and leaves some out. The V and J calls and clone size come from that table; D and trimming were worked out from the DNA. This sample has 200,000 to 250,000 clones; 80% to 90% occur once, and the top ten carry under 4.5%.

The receptor comes from a woman aged 25-40 years who had been exposed to COVID-19. The chain recombines TRBV12-3 or TRBV12-4 with TRBJ1-2; no reliable D call. The specimen sequenced was PBMCs or T cells enriched from blood (not recorded which). The CDR3 coding sequence is TGTGCCAGCAGTTCAACTCGCTATGGCTACACCTTC. Translated, it gives CASSSTRYGYTF.